One TCR beta chain is described in this entry. What it binds is not known. This sample is drawn from a study of cytomegalovirus exposure and HLA in healthy donors. Study as a whole: The Caucasian-associated ancestry cluster held around 76% of some 420 genotyped donors. Study-wide points: In a later analysis, HLA-C alleles had the fewest associated TCRs, DRB1 alleles the most. Indistinguishable V segments such as TRBV6-2 and TRBV6-3 were excluded. Sequences of the TCR beta chain were said to predict the HLA-A and HLA-B alleles of most subjects accurately.

Use of 60 Vbeta and 13 Jbeta primers characterized the PCR. The protocol was immunoSEQ multiplex PCR, while the TCRdb copy is restricted to in-frame clones and leaves out a portion. The sample records 93,000 or so clones, around four fifths being singletons. This CDR3 contains 13 residues. The V and J ends lost 8 bases and 3 bases respectively, with 13 bases between them. CDR1 is SNHLY and CDR2 is FYNNEI in the germline V gene. The rearrangement links TRBV2 to TRBJ1-1; D perhaps matches TRBD1 (6 bases). The sequence was collected from a woman between 18 and 29 years old in good health and CMV-seropositive. The sequenced sample consisted of PBMCs. The CDR3 DNA sequence: TGTGCCAGCCAGAACAGGGATGACACTGAAGCTTTCTTT. Residues: CASQNRDDTEAFF.